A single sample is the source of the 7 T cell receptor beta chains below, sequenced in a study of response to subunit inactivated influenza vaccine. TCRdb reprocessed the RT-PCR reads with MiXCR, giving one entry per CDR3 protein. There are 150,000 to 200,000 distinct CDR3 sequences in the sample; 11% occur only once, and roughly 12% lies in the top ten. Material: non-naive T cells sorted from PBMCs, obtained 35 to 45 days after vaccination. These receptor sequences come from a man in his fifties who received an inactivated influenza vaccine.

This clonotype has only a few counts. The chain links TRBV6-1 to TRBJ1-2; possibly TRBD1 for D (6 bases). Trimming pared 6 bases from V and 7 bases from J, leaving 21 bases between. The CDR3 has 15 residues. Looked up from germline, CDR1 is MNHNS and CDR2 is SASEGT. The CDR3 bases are TGTGCCAGCAGCGTACCGGAGAGGGGGTTTGGTGGCTACACCTTC. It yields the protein CASSVPERGFGGYTF.

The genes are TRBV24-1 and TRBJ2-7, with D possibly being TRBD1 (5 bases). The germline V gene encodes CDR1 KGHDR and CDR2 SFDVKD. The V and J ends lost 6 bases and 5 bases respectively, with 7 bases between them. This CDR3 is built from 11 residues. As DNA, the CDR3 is TGTGCCACCAGTTCAGGGAACGAGCAGTACTTC. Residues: CATSSGNEQYF.

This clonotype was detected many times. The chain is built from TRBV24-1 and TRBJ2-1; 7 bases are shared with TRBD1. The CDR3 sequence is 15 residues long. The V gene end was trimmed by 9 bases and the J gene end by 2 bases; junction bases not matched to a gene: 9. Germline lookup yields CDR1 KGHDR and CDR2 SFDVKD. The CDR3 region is CATAKTGSPYNEQFF. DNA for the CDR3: TGTGCCACCGCGAAGACAGGGAGTCCCTACAATGAGCAGTTCTTC.

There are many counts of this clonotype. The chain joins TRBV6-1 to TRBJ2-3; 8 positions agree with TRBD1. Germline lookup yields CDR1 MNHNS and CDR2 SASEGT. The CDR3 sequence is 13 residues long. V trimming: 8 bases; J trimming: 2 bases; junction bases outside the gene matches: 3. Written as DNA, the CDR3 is TGTGCCAGCGACAGGGGCTACACAGATACGCAGTATTTT. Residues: CASDRGYTDTQYF.

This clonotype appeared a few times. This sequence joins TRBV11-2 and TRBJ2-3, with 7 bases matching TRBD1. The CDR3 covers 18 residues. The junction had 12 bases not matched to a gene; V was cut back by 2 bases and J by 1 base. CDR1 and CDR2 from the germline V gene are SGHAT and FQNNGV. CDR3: CASSLSPLAQGGTDTQYF. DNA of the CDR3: TGTGCCAGCAGCTTATCCCCCCTGGCCCAGGGGGGCACAGATACGCAGTATTTT.

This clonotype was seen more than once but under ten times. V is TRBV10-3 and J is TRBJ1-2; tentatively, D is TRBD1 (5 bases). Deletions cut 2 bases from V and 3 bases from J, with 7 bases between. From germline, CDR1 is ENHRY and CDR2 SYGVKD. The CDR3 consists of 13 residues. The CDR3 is CAISEGGDYGYTF. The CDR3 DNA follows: TGTGCCATCAGTGAGGGGGGGGACTATGGCTACACCTTC.

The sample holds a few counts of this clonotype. DNA of the CDR3: TGTGCCAGCAGCTGGGGACTAGCGGACCTGGAGACCCAGTACTTC. This codes for CASSWGLADLETQYF. V usage is TRBV5-4 and J usage is TRBJ2-5; TRBD2 agrees at 11 bases. The CDR3 is 15 amino acids. V shed 3 bases, J shed 5 bases, and the junction held 6 bases outside the gene matches. Germline values: CDR1 SGHNT, CDR2 YYREEE (reference sequence).